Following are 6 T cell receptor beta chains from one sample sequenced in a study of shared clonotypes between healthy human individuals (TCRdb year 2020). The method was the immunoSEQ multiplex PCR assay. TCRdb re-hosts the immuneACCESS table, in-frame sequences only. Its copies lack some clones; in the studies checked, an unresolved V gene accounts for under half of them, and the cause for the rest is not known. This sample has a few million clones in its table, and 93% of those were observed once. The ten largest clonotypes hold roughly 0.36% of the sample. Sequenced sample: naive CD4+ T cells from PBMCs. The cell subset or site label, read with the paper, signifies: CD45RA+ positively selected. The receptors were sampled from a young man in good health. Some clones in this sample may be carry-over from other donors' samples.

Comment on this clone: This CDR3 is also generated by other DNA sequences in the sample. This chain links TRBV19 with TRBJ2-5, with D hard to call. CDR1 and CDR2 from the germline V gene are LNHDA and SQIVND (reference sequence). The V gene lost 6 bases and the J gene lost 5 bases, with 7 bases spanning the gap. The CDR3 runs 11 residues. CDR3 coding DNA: TGTGCCAGTAGCCTGGGGGAGACCCAGTACTTC. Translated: CASSLGETQYF.

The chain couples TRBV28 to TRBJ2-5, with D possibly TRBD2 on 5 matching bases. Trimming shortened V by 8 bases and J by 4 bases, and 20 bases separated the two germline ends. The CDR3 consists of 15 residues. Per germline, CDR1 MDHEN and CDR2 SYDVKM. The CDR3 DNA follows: TGTGCCAGCGAACAAGAGAGGGCACGAGGAGAGACCCAGTACTTC. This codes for CASEQERARGETQYF.

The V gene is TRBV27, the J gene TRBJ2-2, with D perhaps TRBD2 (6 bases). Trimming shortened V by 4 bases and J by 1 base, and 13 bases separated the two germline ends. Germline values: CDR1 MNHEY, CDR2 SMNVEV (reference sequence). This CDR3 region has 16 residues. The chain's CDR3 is CASSSYLRENTGELFF. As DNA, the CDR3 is TGTGCCAGCAGTTCGTACCTGCGGGAGAACACCGGGGAGCTGTTTTTT.

The CDR3 protein is CASSGLARGSGELFF. The CDR3 region has the DNA TGTGCCAGCAGCGGACTAGCGAGAGGGTCCGGGGAGCTGTTTTTT. This chain uses TRBV6-5 with TRBJ2-2, with 9 positions matching TRBD2. This CDR3 is 15 amino acids long. V trimming: 6 bases; J trimming: 6 bases; junction bases outside the gene matches: 8. Germline V gene sequence: CDR1 MNHEY, CDR2 SVGAGI.

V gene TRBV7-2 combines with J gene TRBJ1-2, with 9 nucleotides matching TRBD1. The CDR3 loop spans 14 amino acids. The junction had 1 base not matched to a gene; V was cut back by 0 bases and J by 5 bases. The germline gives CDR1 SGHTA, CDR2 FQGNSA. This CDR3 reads CASSLATGGYGYTF. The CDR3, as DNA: TGTGCCAGCAGCTTAGCGACAGGGGGGTATGGCTACACCTTC.

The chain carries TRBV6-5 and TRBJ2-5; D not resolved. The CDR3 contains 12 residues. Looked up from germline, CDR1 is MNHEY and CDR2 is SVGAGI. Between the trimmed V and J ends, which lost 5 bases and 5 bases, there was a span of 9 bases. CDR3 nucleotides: TGTGCCAGCAGTCCTATCGGGGAGACCCAGTACTTC. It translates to CASSPIGETQYF.